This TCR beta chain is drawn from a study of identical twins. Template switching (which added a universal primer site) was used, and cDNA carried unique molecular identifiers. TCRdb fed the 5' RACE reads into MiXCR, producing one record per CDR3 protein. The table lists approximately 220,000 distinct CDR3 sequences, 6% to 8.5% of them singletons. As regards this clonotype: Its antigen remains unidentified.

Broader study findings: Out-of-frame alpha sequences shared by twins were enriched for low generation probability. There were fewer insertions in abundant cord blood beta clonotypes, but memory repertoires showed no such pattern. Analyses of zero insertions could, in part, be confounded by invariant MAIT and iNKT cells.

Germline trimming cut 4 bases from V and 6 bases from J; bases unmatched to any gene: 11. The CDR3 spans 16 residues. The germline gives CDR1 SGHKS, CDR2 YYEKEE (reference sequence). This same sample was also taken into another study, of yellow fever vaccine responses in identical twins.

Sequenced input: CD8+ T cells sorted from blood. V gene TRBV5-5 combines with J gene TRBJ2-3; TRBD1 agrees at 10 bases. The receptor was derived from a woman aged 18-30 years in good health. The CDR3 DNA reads TGTGCCAGCAGCGAGTCCGGGACAGGGGTAACGGATACGCAGTATTTT. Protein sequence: CASSESGTGVTDTQYF.